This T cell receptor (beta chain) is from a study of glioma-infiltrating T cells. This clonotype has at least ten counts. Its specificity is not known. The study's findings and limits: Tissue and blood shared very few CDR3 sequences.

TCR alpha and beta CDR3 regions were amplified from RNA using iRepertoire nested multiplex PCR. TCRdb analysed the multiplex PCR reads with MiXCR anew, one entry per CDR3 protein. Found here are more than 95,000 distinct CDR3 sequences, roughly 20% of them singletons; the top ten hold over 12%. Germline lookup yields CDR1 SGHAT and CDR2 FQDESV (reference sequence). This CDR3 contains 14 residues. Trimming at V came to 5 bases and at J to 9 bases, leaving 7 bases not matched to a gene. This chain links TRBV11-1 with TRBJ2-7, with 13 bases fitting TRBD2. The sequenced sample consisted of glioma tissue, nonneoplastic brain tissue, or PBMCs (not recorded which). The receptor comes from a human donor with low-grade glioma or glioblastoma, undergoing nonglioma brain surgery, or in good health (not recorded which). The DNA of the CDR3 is TGTGCCAGCAGCCCTGGACTAGCGGGAGCAAGGCAGTACTTC. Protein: CASSPGLAGARQYF.